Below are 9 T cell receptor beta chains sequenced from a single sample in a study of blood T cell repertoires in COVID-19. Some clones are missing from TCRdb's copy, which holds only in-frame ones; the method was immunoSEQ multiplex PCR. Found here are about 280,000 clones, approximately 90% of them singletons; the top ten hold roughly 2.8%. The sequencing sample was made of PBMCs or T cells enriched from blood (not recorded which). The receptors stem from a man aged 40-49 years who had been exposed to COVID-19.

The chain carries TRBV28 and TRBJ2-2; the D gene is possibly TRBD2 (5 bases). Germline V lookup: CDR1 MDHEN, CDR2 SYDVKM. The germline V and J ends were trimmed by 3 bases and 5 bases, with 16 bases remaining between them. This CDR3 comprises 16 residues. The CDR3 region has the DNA TGTGCCAGCAGTTTTTACCGGGGAAAAGGGACCGGGGAGCTGTTTTTT. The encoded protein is CASSFYRGKGTGELFF.

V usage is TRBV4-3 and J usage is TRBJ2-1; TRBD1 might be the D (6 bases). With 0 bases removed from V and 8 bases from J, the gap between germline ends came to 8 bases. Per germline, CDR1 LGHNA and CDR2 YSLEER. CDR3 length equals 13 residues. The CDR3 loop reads CASSQDRGYEQFF. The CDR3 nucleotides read TGCGCCAGCAGCCAAGACAGGGGTTATGAGCAGTTCTTC.

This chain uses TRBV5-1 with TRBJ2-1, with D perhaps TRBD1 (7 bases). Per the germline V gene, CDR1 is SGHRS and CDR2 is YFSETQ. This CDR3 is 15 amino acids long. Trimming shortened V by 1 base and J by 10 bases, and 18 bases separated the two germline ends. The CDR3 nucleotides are TGCGCCAGCAGCTTGTTCGGTCAGGGGGGAATCGAGCAGTTCTTC. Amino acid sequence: CASSLFGQGGIEQFF.

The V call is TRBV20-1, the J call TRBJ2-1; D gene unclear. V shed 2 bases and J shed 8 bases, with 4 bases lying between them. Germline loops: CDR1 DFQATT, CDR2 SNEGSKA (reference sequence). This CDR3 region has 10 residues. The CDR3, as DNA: TGCAGTGCTAGACCCTATGAGCAGTTCTTC. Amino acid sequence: CSARPYEQFF.

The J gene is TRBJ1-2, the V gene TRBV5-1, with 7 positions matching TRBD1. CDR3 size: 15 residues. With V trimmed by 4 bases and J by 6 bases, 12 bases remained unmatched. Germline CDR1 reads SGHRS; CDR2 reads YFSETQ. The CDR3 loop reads CASSRQGQALDGYTF. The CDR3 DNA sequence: TGCGCCAGCAGCAGACAGGGCCAGGCCCTGGATGGCTACACCTTC.

The CDR3 spells CASSPGQGGSGELFF. The DNA of the CDR3 is TGTGCCAGCAGCCCGGGACAGGGTGGGTCCGGGGAGCTGTTTTTT. The genes are TRBV11-1 and TRBJ2-2, with 9 bases aligning to TRBD1. Germline V lookup: CDR1 SGHAT, CDR2 FQDESV (reference sequence). J lost 6 bases, V lost 5 bases, and 7 bases had no gene match. The CDR3 has 15 amino acids. Looking up the rest from reference TRBV11-1 and TRBJ2-2 gives the full variable domain: EAEVAQSPRYKITEKSQAVAFWCDPISGHATLYWYRQILGQGPELLVQFQDESVVDDSQLPKDRFSAERLKGVDSTLKIQPAELGDSAMYLCASSPGQGGSGELFFGEGSRLTVL.

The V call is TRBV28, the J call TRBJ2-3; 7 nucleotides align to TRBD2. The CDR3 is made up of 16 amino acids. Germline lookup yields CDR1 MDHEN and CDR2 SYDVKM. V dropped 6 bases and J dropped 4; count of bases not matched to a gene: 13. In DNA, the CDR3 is TGTGCCAGCAGCGCTCACCCTGGGGGAGGGTCAGATACGCAGTATTTT. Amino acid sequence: CASSAHPGGGSDTQYF.

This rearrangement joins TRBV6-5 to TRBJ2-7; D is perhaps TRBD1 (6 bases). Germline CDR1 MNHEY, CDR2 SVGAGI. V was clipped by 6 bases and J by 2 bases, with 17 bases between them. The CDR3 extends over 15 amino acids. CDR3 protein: CASSPEYGTTYEQYF. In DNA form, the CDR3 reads TGTGCCAGCAGCCCAGAATATGGGACAACCTACGAGCAGTACTTC.

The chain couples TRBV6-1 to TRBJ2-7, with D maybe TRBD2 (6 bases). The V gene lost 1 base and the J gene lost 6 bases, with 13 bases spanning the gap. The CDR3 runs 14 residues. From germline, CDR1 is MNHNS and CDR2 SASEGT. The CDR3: CASSEVGRILEQYF. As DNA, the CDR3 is TGTGCCAGCAGTGAAGTCGGGAGAATCCTCGAGCAGTACTTC.